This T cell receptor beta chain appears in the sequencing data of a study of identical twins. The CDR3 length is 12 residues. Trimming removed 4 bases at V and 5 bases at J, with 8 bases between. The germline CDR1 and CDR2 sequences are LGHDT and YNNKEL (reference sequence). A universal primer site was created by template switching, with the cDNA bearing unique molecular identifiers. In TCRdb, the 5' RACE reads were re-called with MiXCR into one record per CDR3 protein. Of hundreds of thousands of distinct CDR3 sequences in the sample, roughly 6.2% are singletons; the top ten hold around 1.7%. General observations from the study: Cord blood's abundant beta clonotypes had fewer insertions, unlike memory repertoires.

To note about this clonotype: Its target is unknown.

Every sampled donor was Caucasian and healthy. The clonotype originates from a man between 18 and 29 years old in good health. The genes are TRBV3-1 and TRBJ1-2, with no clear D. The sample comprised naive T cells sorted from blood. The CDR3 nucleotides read TGTGCCAGCAGCCCCTTCGGATATGGCTACACCTTC. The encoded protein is CASSPFGYGYTF.